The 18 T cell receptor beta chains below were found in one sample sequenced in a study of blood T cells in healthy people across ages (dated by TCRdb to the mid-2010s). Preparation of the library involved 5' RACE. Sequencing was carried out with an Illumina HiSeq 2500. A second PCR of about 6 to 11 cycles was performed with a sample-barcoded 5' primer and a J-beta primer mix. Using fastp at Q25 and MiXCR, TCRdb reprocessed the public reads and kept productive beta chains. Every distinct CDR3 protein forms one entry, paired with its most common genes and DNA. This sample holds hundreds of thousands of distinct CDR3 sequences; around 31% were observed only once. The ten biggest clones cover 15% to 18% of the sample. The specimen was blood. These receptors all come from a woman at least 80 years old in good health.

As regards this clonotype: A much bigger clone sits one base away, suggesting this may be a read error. CDR3 nucleotide sequence: TGCAGTGCTACGCCACGGACGCATGAGCAGTACTTC. Translation: CSATPRTHEQYF. The gene calls are TRBV20-1 and TRBJ2-7, with D unresolved. The length of the CDR3 is 12 residues. V was pared by 4 bases and J by 7 bases, with 14 bases between. Germline V gene sequence: CDR1 DFQATT, CDR2 SNEGSKA (reference sequence).

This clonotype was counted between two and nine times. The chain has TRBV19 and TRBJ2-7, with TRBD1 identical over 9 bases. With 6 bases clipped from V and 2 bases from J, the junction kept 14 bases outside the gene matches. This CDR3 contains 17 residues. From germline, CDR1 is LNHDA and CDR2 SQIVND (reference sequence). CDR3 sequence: CASSSQLQGATAYEQYF. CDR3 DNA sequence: TGTGCCAGTAGCTCCCAATTACAGGGGGCCACAGCCTACGAGCAGTACTTC.

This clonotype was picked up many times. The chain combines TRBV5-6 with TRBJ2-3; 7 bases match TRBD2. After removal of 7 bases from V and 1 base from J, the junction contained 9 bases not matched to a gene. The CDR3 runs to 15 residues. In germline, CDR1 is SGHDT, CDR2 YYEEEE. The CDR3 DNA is TGTGCCAGCTCCCCGGGGGGACTCCGCACAGATACGCAGTATTTT. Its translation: CASSPGGLRTDTQYF. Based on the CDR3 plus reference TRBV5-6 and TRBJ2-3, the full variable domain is DAGVTQSPTHLIKTRGQQVTLRCSPKSGHDTVSWYQQALGQGPQFIFQYYEEEERQRGNFPDRFSGHQFPNYSSELNVNALLLGDSALYLCASSPGGLRTDTQYFGPGTRLTVL.

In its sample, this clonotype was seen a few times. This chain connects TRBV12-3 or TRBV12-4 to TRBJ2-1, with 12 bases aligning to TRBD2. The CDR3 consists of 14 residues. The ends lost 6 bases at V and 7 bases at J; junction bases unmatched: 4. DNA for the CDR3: TGTGCCAGCAGCAGGACTAGCGGGAAGAATGAGCAGTTCTTC. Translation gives CASSRTSGKNEQFF.

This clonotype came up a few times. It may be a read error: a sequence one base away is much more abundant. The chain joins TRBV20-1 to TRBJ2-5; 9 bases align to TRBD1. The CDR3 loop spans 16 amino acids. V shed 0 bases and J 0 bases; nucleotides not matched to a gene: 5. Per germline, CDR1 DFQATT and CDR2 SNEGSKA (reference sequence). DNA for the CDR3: TGCAGTGCTAGAGATCGGGACAGGGAGTACCAAGAGACCCAGTACTTC. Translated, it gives CSARDRDREYQETQYF.

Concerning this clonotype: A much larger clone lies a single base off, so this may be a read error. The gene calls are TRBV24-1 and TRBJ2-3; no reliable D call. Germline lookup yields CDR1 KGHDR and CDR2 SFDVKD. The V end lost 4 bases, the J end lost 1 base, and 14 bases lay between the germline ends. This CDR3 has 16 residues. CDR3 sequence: CATSDVASYGTDTQYF. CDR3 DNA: TGTGCCACCAGTGACGTAGCCAGTTACGGCACAGATACGCAGTATTTT.

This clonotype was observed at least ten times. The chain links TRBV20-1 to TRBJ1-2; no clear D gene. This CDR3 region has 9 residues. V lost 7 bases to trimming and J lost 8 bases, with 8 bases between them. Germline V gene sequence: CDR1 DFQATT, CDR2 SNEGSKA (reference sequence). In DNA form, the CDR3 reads TGCAGTGAAGGAGAGGGCTACACCTTC. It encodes CSEGEGYTF.

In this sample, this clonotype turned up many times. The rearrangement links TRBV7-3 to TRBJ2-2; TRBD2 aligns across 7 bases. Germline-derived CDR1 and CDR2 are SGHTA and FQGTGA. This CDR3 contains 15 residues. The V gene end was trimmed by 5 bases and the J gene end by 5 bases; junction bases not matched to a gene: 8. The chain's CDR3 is CASSPRGGGTGELFF. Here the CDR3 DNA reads TGTGCCAGCAGCCCCCGCGGGGGAGGTACCGGGGAGCTGTTTTTT.

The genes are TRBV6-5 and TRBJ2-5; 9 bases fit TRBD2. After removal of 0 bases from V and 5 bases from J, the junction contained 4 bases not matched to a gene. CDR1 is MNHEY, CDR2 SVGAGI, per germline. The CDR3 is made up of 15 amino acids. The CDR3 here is CASSYSTRGGETQYF. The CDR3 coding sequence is TGTGCCAGCAGTTACTCGACGCGGGGGGGCGAGACCCAGTACTTC.

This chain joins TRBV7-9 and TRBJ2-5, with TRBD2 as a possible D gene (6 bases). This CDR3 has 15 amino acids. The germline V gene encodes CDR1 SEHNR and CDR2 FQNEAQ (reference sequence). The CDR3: CTSSQARDYQETQYF. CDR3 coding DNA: TGTACTAGCAGCCAAGCCCGGGACTACCAAGAGACCCAGTACTTC.

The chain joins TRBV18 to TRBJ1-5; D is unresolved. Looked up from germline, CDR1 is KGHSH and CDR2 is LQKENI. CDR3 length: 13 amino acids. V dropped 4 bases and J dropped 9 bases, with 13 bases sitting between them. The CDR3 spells CASSLLGTGPQHF. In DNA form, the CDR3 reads TGTGCCAGCTCACTACTAGGTACCGGGCCCCAGCATTTT.

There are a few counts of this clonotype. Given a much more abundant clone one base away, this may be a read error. CDR3 DNA sequence: TGTGCCAGCAGCCTCCTAGGACTAGCGGTGGGCACAGATACGCAGTATTTT. It encodes CASSLLGLAVGTDTQYF. This sequence joins TRBV12-3 or TRBV12-4 and TRBJ2-3; 10 nucleotides agree with TRBD2. The ends lost 6 bases at V and 1 base at J; junction bases unmatched: 10. The CDR3 totals 17 residues.

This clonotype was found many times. The CDR3 spells CASSQQSGGATNEQFF. The CDR3 region has the DNA TGCGCCAGCAGCCAACAAAGCGGGGGGGCCACCAATGAGCAGTTCTTC. This chain joins TRBV4-3 and TRBJ2-1, with 10 bases aligning to TRBD2. V dropped 2 bases and J dropped 6; count of bases not matched to a gene: 7. Germline values: CDR1 LGHNA, CDR2 YSLEER. This CDR3 spans 16 amino acids.

Here the CDR3 reads CAISVVRTGDLYGYTF. CDR3 DNA: TGTGCCATCAGTGTTGTCAGGACAGGAGACCTCTATGGCTACACCTTC. This chain uses TRBV10-3 with TRBJ1-2; 7 bases map to TRBD1. This CDR3 region has 16 residues. In germline, CDR1 is ENHRY, CDR2 SYGVKD. The V and J ends lost 4 bases and 4 bases, in that order; junction bases with no gene match: 12.

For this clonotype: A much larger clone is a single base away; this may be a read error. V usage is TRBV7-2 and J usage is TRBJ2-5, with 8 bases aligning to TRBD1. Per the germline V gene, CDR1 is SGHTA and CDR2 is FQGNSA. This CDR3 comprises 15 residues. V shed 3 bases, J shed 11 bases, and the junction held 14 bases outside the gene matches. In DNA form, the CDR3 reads TGTGCCAGCAGCTTGGGACAGGCTTCCTACAATGAGCAGTACTTC. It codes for CASSLGQASYNEQYF.

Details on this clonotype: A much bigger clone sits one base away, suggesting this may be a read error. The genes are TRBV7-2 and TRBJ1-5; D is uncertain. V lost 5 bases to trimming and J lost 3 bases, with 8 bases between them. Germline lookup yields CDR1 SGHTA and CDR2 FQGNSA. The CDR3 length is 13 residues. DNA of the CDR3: TGTACCAGCAGCGAACGGACCAATCAGCCCCAGCATTTT. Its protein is CTSSERTNQPQHF.

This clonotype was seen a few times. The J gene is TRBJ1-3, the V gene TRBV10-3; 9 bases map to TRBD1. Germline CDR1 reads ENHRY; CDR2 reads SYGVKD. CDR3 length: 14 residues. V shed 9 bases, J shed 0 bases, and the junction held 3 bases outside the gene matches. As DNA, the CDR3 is TGTGCCATGGGGACAGGGAGCTCTGGAAACACCATATATTTT. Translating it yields CAMGTGSSGNTIYF.

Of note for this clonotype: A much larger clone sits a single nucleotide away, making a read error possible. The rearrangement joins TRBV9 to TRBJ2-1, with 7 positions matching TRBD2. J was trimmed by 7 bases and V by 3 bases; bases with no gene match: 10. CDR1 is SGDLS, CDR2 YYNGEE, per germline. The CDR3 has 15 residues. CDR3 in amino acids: CASSGEGLVGNEQFF. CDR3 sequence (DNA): TGTGCCAGCAGCGGGGAGGGGCTAGTTGGGAATGAGCAGTTCTTC.